These 7 T cell receptor beta chains were all obtained from the same sample, sequenced in a study of T cell clonotyping in hematopoietic cell transplantation. TCRdb's copy holds only in-frame clones and misses some; the assay was immunoSEQ multiplex PCR. Among 65,000 to 75,000 clones, around 94% were seen once, and the ten largest hold approximately 1.5%. Material: peripheral blood mononuclear cells. These TCRs come from a man aged 50 or older in good health. Some clones in this sample may be carry-over from other donors' samples.

This sequence joins TRBV6-5 and TRBJ1-2, with D possibly matching TRBD1 (5 bases). CDR3 length: 14 residues. V gave up 5 bases and J gave up 3 bases, with 13 bases separating them. From germline, CDR1 is MNHEY and CDR2 SVGAGI. CDR3: CASSAEGTDYGYTF. The CDR3 bases are TGTGCCAGCAGTGCCGAGGGGACGGACTATGGCTACACCTTC.

This clone has only one observation. V and J are TRBV30 and TRBJ2-1; no definite D call. This CDR3 is built from 13 residues. The germline gives CDR1 GTSNPN, CDR2 SVGIG (reference sequence). The V gene lost 0 bases and the J gene lost 6 bases, with 9 bases spanning the gap. CDR3: CAWSVRVVNEQFF. The CDR3 coding sequence is TGTGCCTGGAGTGTACGAGTCGTCAATGAGCAGTTCTTC.

The chain employs TRBV11-3 and TRBJ1-1; maybe TRBD1 (5 bases). Germline assignment: CDR1 SGHNT and CDR2 YENEEA. The CDR3 has 13 residues. V was trimmed by 4 bases and J by 1 base, leaving 7 bases between them. CDR3 in DNA: TGTGCCAGCAGCTCGGACACGAACACTGAAGCTTTCTTT. Encoded protein: CASSSDTNTEAFF.

CDR3 coding DNA: TGCAGCGTACTCCCAGGCAGGGACGATGGCTACACCTTC. Its protein is CSVLPGRDDGYTF. The rearrangement links TRBV29-1 to TRBJ1-2; D possibly corresponds to TRBD1 (5 bases). Per the germline V gene, CDR1 is SQVTM and CDR2 is ANQGSEA. This CDR3 contains 13 residues. Trimming left V 6 bases short and J 6 bases short, with 17 bases between.

The rearrangement uses TRBV7-8 and TRBJ2-3; TRBD1 matches 10 bases. V shed 5 bases, J shed 3 bases, and the junction held 2 bases outside the gene matches. The CDR3 has 14 residues. CDR1 is SGHVS and CDR2 is FQNEAQ in the germline V gene. This CDR3 is CASSTDRGTDTQYF. In DNA, the CDR3 is TGTGCCAGCAGCACGGACAGGGGGACAGATACGCAGTATTTT.

CDR3 coding DNA: TGTGCCAGCAACCTCATTACAGGGGAGGGTGGCTACACCTTC. Its translation is CASNLITGEGGYTF. The chain has TRBV9 and TRBJ1-2; the match to TRBD1 covers 7 bases. This CDR3 is 14 amino acids long. Germline V gene lookup returns CDR1 SGDLS and CDR2 YYNGEE. The J segment lost 7 bases and the V segment lost 6 bases, leaving 12 bases of the junction unmatched.

The J gene is TRBJ1-3, the V gene TRBV30; 7 nucleotides line up with TRBD1. The CDR3 is 16 amino acids. Germline V gene data show CDR1 as GTSNPN and CDR2 as SVGIG (reference sequence). V was pared by 0 bases and J by 3 bases, with 8 bases of the junction left unmatched. In nucleotides, the CDR3 is TGTGCCTGGAGTGTCGGGGGGACAGTTCGTGGAAACACCATATATTTT. It codes for CAWSVGGTVRGNTIYF.